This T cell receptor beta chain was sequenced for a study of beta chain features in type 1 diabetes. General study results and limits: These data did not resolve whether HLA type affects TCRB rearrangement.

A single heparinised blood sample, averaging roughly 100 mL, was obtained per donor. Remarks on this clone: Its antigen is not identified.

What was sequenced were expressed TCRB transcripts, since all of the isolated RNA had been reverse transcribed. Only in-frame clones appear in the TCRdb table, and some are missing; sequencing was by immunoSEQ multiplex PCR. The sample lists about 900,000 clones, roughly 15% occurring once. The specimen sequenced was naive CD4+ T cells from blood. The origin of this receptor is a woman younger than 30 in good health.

The CDR3 sequence is CASSPTVWSSYNEQFF. CDR3 bases: TGTGCCAGCTCACCGACAGTCTGGAGCTCCTACAATGAGCAGTTCTTC. The chain uses TRBV18 and TRBJ2-1; tentative D call: TRBD1 (5 bases). The V gene lost 3 bases and the J gene lost 0 bases, with 12 bases spanning the gap. The CDR3 extends over 16 amino acids. From germline, CDR1 is KGHSH and CDR2 LQKENI.